The TCR beta chain under discussion was sequenced for a study of Ad26.COV2.S vaccination and SARS-CoV-2 variants. Sample treatment: around 19 received Ad26.COV2.S at low or high dose, single or two shots; 5 received placebo; per-sample allocation not given. Collection of the samples took place on day 63 after the first injection of vaccine or placebo. As its vector, the vaccine had Ad26, which expressed Wuhan-strain SARS-CoV-2 spike. A remark on this clone: Its target is not known.

Whole-study findings and limits: Ad26.COV2.S recipients had broader spike-specific TCRs (P = 0.0014).

The CDR3 sequence is 15 residues long. With 2 bases removed from V and 1 base from J, the gap between germline ends came to 9 bases. Per germline, CDR1 MNHNS and CDR2 SASEGT. Libraries were prepared by immunoSEQ multiplex PCR; TCRdb keeps only in-frame clonotypes and omits some of them. Of about 350,000 clones listed, around nine tenths are singletons. The receptor was isolated from a person between 18 and 65 years old who received the Ad26.COV2.S COVID-19 vaccine or a placebo. The chain has TRBV6-1 and TRBJ1-5; TRBD1 might be the D (6 bases). The starting material was peripheral blood, obtained in a trial of Ad26.COV2.S vaccine versus placebo. The CDR3, as DNA: TGTGCCAGCAGTGAAAGGGGGGTGAGCAATCAGCCCCAGCATTTT. Its protein product is CASSERGVSNQPQHF.